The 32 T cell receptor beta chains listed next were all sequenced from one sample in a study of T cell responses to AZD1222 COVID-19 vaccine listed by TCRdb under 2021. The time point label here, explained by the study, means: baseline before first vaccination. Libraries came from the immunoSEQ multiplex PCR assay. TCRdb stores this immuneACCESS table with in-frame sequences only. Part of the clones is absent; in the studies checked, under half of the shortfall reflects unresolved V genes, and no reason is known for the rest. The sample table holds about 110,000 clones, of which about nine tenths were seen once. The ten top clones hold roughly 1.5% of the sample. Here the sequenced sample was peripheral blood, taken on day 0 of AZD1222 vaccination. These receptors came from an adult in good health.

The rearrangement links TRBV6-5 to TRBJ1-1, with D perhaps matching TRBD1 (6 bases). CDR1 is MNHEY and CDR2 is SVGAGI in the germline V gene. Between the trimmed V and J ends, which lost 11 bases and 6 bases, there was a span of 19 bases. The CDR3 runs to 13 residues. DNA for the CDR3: TGTGCCGGAGAGAAGGGGGAGGGCGCTGAAGCTTTCTTT. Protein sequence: CAGEKGEGAEAFF.

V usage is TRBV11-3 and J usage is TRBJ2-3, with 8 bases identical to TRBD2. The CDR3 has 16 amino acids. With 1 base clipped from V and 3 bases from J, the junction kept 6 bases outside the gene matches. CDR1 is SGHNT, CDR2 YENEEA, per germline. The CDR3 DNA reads TGTGCCAGCAGCTTAGGTGGTAGCGGGAAGACAGATACGCAGTATTTT. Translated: CASSLGGSGKTDTQYF.

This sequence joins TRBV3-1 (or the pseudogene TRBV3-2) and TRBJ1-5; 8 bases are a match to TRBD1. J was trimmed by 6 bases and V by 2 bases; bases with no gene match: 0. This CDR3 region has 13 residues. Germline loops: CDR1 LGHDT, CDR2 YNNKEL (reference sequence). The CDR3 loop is CASSQQGAQPQHF. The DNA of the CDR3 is TGTGCCAGCAGCCAACAGGGGGCTCAGCCCCAGCATTTT.

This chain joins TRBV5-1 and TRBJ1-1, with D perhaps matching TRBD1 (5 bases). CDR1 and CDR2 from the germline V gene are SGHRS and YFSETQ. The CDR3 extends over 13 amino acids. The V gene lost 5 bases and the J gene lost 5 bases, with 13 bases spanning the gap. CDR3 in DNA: TGCGCCAGCAGGTCCGGGACGACGACTGAAGCTTTCTTT. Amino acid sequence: CASRSGTTTEAFF.

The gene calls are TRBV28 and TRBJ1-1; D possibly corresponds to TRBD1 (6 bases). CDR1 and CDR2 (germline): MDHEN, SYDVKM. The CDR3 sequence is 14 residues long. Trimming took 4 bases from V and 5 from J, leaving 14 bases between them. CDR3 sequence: CASSSGGRLTEAFF. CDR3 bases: TGTGCCAGCAGTTCTGGGGGGCGGCTAACTGAAGCTTTCTTT.

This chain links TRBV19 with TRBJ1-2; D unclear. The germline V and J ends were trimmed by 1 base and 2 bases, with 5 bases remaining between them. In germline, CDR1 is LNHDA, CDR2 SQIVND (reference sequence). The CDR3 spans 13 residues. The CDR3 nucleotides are TGTGCCAGTAGTATAGGAGCGAACTATGGCTACACCTTC. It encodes CASSIGANYGYTF. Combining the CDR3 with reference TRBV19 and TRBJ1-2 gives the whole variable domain DGGITQSPKYLFRKEGQNVTLSCEQNLNHDAMYWYRQDPGQGLRLIYYSQIVNDFQKGDIAEGYSVSREKKESFPLTVTSAQKNPTAFYLCASSIGANYGYTFGSGTRLTVV.

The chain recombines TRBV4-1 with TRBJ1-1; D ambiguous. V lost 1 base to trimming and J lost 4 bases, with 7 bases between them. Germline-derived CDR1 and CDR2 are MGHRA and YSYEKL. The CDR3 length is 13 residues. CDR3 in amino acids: CASSQVETTEAFF. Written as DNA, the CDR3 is TGCGCCAGCAGCCAAGTAGAAACCACTGAAGCTTTCTTT.

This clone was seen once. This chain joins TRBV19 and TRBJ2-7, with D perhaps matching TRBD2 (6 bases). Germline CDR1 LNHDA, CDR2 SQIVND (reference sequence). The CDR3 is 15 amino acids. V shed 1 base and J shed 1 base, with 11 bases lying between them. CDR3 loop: CASSIGSGLSYEQYF. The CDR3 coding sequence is TGTGCCAGTAGTATAGGTAGCGGACTGTCCTACGAGCAGTACTTC. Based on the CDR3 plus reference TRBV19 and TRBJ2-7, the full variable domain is DGGITQSPKYLFRKEGQNVTLSCEQNLNHDAMYWYRQDPGQGLRLIYYSQIVNDFQKGDIAEGYSVSREKKESFPLTVTSAQKNPTAFYLCASSIGSGLSYEQYFGPGTRLTVT.

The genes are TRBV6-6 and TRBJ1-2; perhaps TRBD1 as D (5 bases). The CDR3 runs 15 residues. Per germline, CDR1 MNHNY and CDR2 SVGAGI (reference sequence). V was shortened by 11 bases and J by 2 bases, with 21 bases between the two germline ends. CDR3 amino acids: CASSGDPAANYGYTF. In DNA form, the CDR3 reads TGTGCCTCGAGCGGGGACCCCGCGGCAAACTATGGCTACACCTTC.

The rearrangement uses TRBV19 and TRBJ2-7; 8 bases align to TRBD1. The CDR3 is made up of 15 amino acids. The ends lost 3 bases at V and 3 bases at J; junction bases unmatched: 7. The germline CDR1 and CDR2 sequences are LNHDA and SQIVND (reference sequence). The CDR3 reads CASSILAGQDYEQYF. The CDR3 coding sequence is TGTGCCAGTAGTATTTTGGCGGGACAGGACTACGAGCAGTACTTC. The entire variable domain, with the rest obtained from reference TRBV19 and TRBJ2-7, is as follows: DGGITQSPKYLFRKEGQNVTLSCEQNLNHDAMYWYRQDPGQGLRLIYYSQIVNDFQKGDIAEGYSVSREKKESFPLTVTSAQKNPTAFYLCASSILAGQDYEQYFGPGTRLTVT.

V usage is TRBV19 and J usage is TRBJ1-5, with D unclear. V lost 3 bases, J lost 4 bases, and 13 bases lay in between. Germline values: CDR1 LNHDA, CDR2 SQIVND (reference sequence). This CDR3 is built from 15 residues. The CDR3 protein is CASSIFPGGNQPQHF. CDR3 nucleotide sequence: TGTGCCAGTAGTATTTTTCCGGGAGGAAATCAGCCCCAGCATTTT.

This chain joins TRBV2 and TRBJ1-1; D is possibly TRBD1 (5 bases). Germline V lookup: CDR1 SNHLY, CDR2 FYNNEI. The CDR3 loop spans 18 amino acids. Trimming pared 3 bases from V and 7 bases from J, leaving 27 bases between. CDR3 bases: TGTGCCAGCAGTGACGCGTTTGCTGGGGCTAGACAGCAGTTTGAAGCTTTCTTT. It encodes CASSDAFAGARQQFEAFF.

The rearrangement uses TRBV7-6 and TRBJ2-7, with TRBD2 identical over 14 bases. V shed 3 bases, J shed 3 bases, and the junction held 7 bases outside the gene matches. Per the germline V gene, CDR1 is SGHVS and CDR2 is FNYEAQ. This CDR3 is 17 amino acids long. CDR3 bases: TGTGCCAGCAGCTTGTACCCCGGGACTAGCGGGAGCTACGAGCAGTACTTC. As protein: CASSLYPGTSGSYEQYF.

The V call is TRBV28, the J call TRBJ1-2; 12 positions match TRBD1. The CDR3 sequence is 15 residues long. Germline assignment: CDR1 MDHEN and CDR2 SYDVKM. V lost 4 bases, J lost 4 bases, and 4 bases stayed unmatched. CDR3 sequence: CASSYRDRGPYGYTF. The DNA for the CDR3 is TGTGCCAGCAGTTACCGGGACAGGGGGCCCTATGGCTACACCTTC.

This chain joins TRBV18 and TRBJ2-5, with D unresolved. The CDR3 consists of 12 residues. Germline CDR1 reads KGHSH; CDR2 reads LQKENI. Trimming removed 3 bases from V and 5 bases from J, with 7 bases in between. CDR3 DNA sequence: TGTGCCAGCTCACCCTTTGGGGAGACCCAGTACTTC. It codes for CASSPFGETQYF.

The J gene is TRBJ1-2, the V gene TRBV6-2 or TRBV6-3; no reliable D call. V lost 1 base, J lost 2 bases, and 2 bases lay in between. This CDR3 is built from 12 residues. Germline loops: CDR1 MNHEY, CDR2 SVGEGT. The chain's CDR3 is CASSYLNYGYTF. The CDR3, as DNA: TGTGCCAGCAGTTACTTAAACTATGGCTACACCTTC.

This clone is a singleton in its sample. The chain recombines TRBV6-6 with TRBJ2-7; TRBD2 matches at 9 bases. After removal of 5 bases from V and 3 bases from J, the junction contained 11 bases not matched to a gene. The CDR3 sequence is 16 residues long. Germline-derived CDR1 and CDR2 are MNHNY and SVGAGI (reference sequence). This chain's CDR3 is CASSPFGLANIYEQYF. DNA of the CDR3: TGTGCCAGCAGTCCGTTTGGACTAGCGAATATCTACGAGCAGTACTTC.

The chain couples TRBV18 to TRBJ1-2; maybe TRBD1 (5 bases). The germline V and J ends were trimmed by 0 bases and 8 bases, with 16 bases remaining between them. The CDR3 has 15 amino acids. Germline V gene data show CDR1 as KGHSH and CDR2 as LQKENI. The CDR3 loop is CASSPPVRQTRGYTF. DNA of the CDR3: TGTGCCAGCTCACCACCGGTTAGACAGACACGGGGCTACACCTTC.

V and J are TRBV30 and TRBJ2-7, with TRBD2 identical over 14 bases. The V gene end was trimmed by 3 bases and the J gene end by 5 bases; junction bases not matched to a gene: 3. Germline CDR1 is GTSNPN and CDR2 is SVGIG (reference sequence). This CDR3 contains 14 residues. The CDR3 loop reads CAWRGLAGVNEQYF. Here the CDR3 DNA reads TGTGCCTGGAGGGGACTAGCGGGAGTAAACGAGCAGTACTTC.

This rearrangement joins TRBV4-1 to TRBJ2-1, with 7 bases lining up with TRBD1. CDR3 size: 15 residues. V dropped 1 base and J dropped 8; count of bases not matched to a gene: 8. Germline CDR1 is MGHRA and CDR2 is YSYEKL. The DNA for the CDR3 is TGCGCCAGCAGCCAAGGACAGGGAATCCCCGATGAGCAGTTCTTC. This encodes CASSQGQGIPDEQFF.

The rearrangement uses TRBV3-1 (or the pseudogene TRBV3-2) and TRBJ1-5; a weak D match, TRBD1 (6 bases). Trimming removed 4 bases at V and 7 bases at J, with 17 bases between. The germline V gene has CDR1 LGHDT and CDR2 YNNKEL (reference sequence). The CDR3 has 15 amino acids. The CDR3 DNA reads TGTGCCAGCAGCCTCGGACAGTCGGGGGGCCAGCCCCAGCATTTT. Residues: CASSLGQSGGQPQHF.

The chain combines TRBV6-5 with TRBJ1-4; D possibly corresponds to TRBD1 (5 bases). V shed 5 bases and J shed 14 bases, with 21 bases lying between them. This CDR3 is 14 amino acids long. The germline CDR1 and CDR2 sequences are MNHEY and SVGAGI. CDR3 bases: TGTGCCAGCAGTCAGGACCCCGGGGGGGATAAGCTGTTTTTT. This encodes CASSQDPGGDKLFF.

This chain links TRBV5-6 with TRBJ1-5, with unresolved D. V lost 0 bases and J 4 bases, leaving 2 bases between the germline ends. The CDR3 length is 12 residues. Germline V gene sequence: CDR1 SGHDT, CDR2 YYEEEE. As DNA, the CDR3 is TGTGCCAGCAGCTTGGTAAATCAGCCCCAGCATTTT. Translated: CASSLVNQPQHF.

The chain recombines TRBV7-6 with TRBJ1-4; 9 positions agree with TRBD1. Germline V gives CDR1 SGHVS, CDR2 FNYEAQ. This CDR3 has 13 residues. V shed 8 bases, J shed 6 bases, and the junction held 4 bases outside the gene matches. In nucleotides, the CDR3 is TGTGCCAGCGGAACAGGGGGCCATGAAAAACTGTTTTTT. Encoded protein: CASGTGGHEKLFF.

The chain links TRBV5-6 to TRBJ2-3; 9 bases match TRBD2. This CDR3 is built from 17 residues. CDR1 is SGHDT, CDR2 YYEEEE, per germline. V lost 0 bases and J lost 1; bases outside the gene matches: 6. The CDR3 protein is CASSLDSGGSGTDTQYF. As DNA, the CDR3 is TGTGCCAGCAGCTTGGACAGCGGGGGGTCTGGCACAGATACGCAGTATTTT.

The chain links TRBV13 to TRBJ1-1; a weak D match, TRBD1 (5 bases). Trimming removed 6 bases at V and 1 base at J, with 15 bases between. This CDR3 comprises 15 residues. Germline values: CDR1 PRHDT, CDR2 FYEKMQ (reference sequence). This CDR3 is CASRPENTGNTEAFF. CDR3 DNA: TGTGCCAGCAGGCCCGAAAATACAGGGAACACTGAAGCTTTCTTT.

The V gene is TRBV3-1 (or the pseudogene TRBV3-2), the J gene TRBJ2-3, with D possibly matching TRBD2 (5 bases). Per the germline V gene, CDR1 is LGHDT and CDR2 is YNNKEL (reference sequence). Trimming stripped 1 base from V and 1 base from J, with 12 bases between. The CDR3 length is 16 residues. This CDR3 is CASSQGTRTRTDTQYF. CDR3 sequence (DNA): TGTGCCAGCAGCCAAGGAACGAGGACTCGCACAGATACGCAGTATTTT.

The CDR3 nucleotides read TGTGCCAGCAGTTTCCCGGGACGGCCACAGTTCTTC. It yields the protein CASSFPGRPQFF. The chain recombines TRBV27 with TRBJ2-1; the D gene could be TRBD1 or TRBD2 (5 bases each). V gave up 3 bases and J gave up 13 bases, with 13 bases separating them. Germline-derived CDR1 and CDR2 are MNHEY and SMNVEV (reference sequence). The CDR3 spans 12 residues.

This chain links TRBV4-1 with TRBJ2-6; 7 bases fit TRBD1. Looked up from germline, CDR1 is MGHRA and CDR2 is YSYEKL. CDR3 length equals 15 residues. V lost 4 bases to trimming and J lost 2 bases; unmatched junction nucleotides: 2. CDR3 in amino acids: CASSRDRAGANVLTF. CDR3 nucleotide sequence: TGCGCCAGCAGCCGAGACAGGGCTGGGGCCAACGTCCTGACTTTC.

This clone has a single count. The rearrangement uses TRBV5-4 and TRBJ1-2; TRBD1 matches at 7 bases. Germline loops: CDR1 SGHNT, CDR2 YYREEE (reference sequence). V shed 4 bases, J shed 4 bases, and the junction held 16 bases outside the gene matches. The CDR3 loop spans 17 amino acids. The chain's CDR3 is CASSPGQRGFSGYGYTF. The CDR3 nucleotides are TGTGCCAGCAGCCCGGGACAGAGGGGGTTTTCTGGCTATGGCTACACCTTC.

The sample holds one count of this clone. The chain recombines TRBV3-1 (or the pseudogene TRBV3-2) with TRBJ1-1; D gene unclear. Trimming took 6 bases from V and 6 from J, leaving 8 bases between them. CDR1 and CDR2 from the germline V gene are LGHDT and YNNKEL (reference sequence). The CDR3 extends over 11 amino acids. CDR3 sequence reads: CASRGGAEAFF. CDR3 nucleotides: TGTGCCAGCAGGGGTGGAGCTGAAGCTTTCTTT.

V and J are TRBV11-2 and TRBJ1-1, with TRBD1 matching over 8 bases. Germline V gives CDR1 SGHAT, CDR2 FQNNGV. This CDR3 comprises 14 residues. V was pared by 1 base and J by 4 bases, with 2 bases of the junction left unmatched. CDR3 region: CASSLVTGVTEAFF. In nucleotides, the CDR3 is TGTGCCAGCAGCTTAGTGACAGGGGTCACTGAAGCTTTCTTT. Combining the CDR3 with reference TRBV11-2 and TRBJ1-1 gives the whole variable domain EAGVAQSPRYKIIEKRQSVAFWCNPISGHATLYWYQQILGQGPKLLIQFQNNGVVDDSQLPKDRFSAERLKGVDSTLKIQPAKLEDSAVYLCASSLVTGVTEAFFGQGTRLTVV.